What follows are 6 T cell receptor beta chains derived from one specimen sequenced in a study of Ad26.COV2.S vaccination and SARS-CoV-2 variants. The table came from immunoSEQ multiplex PCR; TCRdb's copy has only in-frame clones and leaves some out. The table includes some 370,000 clones, approximately 83% detected once. As for treatment: some 20 received Ad26.COV2.S at low or high dose, single or two shots; five or six received placebo; per-sample allocation not given. Samples came from day 63 after the first vaccine or placebo injection. Sequencing used peripheral blood, obtained in a trial of Ad26.COV2.S vaccine versus placebo. The source of these receptors is a person aged 18-60 years who received the Ad26.COV2.S COVID-19 vaccine or a placebo.

As to this clone: The same CDR3 can be traced to other DNA sequences in this sample. V and J are TRBV7-9 and TRBJ2-7; D remains unclear. Germline CDR1 SEHNR, CDR2 FQNEAQ (reference sequence). The V and J ends lost 1 base and 2 bases respectively, with 12 bases between them. The CDR3 spans 15 residues. The CDR3 sequence: CASSLVVGLPYEQYF. For the CDR3, the DNA is TGTGCCAGCAGCTTAGTAGTGGGCTTGCCCTACGAGCAGTACTTC. The entire variable domain, with the rest obtained from reference TRBV7-9 and TRBJ2-7, is as follows: DTGVSQNPRHKITKRGQNVTFRCDPISEHNRLYWYRQTLGQGPEFLTYFQNEAQLEKSRLLSDRFSAERPKGSFSTLEIQRTEQGDSAMYLCASSLVVGLPYEQYFGPGTRLTVT.

The J gene is TRBJ1-1, the V gene TRBV27, with D possibly TRBD1 on 5 matching bases. The germline V gene encodes CDR1 MNHEY and CDR2 SMNVEV (reference sequence). This CDR3 contains 13 residues. The V gene lost 6 bases and the J gene lost 2 bases, with 10 bases spanning the gap. Here the CDR3 reads CASRSTANTEAFF. In DNA form, the CDR3 reads TGTGCCAGCAGATCGACAGCAAACACTGAAGCTTTCTTT.

This clone was counted between two and nine times. The chain has TRBV6-5 and TRBJ1-4; D possibly corresponds to TRBD1 (5 bases). The CDR3 covers 16 residues. Trimming stripped 4 bases from V and 7 bases from J, with 19 bases between. Per the germline V gene, CDR1 is MNHEY and CDR2 is SVGAGI. The CDR3 loop reads CASSWGYPRESEKLFF. The CDR3 coding sequence is TGTGCCAGCAGTTGGGGGTACCCCAGGGAAAGTGAAAAACTGTTTTTT.

This clone was observed a handful of times. The chain uses TRBV29-1 and TRBJ1-1; D is ambiguous. Germline V gene sequence: CDR1 SQVTM, CDR2 ANQGSEA. The ends were cut back, 3 bases at V and 2 bases at J, with 7 bases in the middle. This CDR3 region has 12 residues. CDR3 sequence reads: CSVEAVNTEAFF. The CDR3 DNA sequence: TGCAGCGTTGAGGCTGTTAACACTGAAGCTTTCTTT.

V usage is TRBV7-9 and J usage is TRBJ1-5; a weak D match, TRBD1 (5 bases). The V gene's germline CDR1 is SEHNR and CDR2 FQNEAQ (reference sequence). This CDR3 has 13 amino acids. V lost 1 base and J 5 bases, leaving 6 bases between the germline ends. The CDR3 is CASSLGRDQPQHF. The CDR3, as DNA: TGTGCCAGCAGCTTAGGCAGGGATCAGCCCCAGCATTTT.

V usage is TRBV5-4 and J usage is TRBJ2-3; 8 bases map to TRBD2. Germline CDR1 is SGHNT and CDR2 is YYREEE (reference sequence). J lost 5 bases, V lost 2 bases, and 10 bases had no gene match. There are 16 residues in the CDR3. The CDR3 spells CASSLPREGRGDTQYF. In nucleotides, the CDR3 is TGTGCCAGCAGCTTACCCCGGGAGGGGAGGGGAGATACGCAGTATTTT.